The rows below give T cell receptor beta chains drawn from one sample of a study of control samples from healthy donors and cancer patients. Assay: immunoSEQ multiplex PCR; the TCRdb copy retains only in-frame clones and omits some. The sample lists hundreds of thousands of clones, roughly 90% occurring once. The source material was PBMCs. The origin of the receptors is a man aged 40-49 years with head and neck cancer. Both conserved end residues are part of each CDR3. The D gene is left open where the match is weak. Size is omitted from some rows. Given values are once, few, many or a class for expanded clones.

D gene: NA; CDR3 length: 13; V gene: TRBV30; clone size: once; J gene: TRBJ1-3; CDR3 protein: CAWGQFVGNTIYF; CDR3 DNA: TGTGCCTGGGGACAGTTTGTTGGAAACACCATATATTTT
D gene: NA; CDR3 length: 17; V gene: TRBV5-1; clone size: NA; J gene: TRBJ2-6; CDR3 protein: CASRLAGQFSGSNVLTF; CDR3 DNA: TGCGCCAGCAGACTGGCAGGACAGTTCTCTGGATCCAACGTCCTGACTTTC
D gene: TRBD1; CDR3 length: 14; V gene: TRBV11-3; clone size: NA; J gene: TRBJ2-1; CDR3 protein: CASSTGTGNNEQFF; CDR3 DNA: TGTGCCAGCAGTACCGGGACAGGGAACAATGAGCAGTTCTTC
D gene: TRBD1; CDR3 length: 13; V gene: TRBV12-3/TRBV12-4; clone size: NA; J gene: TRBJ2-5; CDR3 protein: CASSSGQWETQYF; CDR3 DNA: TGTGCCAGCAGTTCGGGACAGTGGGAGACCCAGTACTTC
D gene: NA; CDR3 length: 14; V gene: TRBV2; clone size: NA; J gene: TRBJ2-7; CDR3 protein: CASSTGTETYEQYF; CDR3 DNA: TGTGCCAGCAGTACCGGGACTGAGACCTACGAGCAGTACTTC
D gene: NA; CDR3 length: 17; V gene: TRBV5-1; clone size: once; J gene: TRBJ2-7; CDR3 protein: CASSLGGGGPSGVEQYF; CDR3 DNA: TGCGCCAGCAGCTTGGGAGGCGGGGGCCCATCTGGGGTAGAGCAGTACTTC
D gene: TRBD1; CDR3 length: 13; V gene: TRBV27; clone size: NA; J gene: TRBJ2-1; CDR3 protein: CASSSGTGNEQFF; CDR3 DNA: TGTGCCAGCAGTTCCGGGACAGGGAATGAGCAGTTCTTC
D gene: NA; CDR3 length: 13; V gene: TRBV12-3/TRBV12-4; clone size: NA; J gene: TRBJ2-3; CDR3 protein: CASSRQVTDTQYF; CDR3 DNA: TGTGCCAGCAGTCGACAGGTAACAGATACGCAGTATTTT
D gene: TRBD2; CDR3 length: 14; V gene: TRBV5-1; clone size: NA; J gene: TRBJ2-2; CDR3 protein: CASSWDYHTGELFF; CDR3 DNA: TGCGCCAGCAGCTGGGACTACCACACCGGGGAGCTGTTTTTT
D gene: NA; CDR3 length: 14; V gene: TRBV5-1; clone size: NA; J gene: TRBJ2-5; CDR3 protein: CASSLAWREETQYF; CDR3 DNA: TGCGCCAGCAGCTTGGCCTGGCGAGAAGAGACCCAGTACTTC
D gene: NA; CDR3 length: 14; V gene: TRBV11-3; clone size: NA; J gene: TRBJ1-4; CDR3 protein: CASSFTGPNEKLFF; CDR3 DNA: TGTGCCAGCAGCTTCACCGGTCCGAATGAAAAACTGTTTTTT
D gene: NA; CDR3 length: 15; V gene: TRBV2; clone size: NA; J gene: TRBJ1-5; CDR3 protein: CASSFDTDSNQPQHF; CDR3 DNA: TGTGCCAGCAGTTTTGACACTGATAGCAATCAGCCCCAGCATTTT
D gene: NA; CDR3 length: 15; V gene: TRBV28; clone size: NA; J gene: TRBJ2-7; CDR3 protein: CASTEWGLSSYEQYF; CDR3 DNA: TGTGCCAGCACCGAGTGGGGCCTGAGCTCCTACGAGCAGTACTTC
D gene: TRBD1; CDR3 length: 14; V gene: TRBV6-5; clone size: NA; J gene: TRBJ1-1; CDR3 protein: CASPRDRPLTEAFF; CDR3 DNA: TGTGCCAGTCCTCGGGACAGGCCGTTGACTGAAGCTTTCTTT
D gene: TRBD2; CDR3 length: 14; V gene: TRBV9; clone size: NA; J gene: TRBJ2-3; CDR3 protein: CASSDVGGAGTQYF; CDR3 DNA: TGTGCCAGCAGCGATGTCGGGGGGGCCGGTACGCAGTATTTT
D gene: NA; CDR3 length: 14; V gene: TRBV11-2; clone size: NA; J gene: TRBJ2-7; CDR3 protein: CASSLVVPTYEQYF; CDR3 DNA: TGTGCCAGCAGCTTAGTAGTTCCAACCTACGAGCAGTACTTC
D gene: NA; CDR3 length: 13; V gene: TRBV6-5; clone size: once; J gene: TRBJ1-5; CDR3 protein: CASRGRRNQPQHF; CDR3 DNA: TGTGCCAGCAGGGGCAGGAGGAATCAGCCCCAGCATTTT
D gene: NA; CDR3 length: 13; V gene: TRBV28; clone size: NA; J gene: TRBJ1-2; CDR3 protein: CASKAGTNYGYTF; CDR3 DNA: TGTGCCAGCAAGGCGGGTACTAACTATGGCTACACCTTC
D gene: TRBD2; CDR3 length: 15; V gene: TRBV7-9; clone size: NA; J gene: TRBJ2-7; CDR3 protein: CASIPPAGAFHEQYF; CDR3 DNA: TGTGCCAGCATTCCCCCCGCGGGAGCCTTCCACGAGCAGTACTTC
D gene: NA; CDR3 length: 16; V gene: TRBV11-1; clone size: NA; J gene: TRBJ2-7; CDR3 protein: CASSNYNPGTLYEQYF; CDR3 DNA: TGTGCCAGCAGCAACTATAACCCGGGGACCCTCTACGAGCAGTACTTC
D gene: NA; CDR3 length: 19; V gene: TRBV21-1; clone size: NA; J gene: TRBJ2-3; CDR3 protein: CASSKVRGWERNSTDTQYF; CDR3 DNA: TGTGCCAGCAGCAAAGTTAGGGGGTGGGAGAGGAATAGCACAGATACGCAGTATTTT
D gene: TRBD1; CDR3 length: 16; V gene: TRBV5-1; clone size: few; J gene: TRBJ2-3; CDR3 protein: CASSLPLGQGADTQYF; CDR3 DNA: TGCGCCAGCAGCTTGCCCCTCGGACAGGGGGCAGATACGCAGTATTTT
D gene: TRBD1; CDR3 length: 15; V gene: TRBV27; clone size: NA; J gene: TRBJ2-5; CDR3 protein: CASSPIRDSQETQYF; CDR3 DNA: TGTGCCAGCAGTCCAATCAGGGACAGCCAAGAGACCCAGTACTTC
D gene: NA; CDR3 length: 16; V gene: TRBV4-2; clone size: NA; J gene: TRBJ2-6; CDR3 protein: CASSQDVGYGANVLTF; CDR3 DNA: TGTGCCAGCAGCCAAGATGTGGGGTATGGGGCCAACGTCCTGACTTTC
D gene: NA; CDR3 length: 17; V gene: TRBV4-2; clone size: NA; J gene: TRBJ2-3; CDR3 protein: CASSQEGTRGGPDTQYF; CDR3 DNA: TGTGCCAGCAGCCAAGAAGGGACTCGCGGTGGGCCAGATACGCAGTATTTT
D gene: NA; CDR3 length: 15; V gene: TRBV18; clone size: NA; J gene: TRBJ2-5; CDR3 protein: CASSPSGTLAETQYF; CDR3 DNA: TGTGCCAGCTCACCCTCCGGGACCCTGGCAGAGACCCAGTACTTC
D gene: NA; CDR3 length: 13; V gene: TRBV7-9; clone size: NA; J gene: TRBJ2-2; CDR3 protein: CASSLRETGELFF; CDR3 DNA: TGTGCCAGCAGCTTACGTGAGACCGGGGAGCTGTTTTTT
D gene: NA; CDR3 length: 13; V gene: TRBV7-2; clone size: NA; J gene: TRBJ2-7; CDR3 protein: CASSFVAGYEQYF; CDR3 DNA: TGTGCCAGCAGCTTTGTGGCCGGGTACGAGCAGTACTTC
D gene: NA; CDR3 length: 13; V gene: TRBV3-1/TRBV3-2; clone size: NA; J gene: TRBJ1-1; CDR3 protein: CASSLATAPRAFF; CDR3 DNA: TGTGCCAGCAGCCTCGCGACAGCCCCTCGGGCTTTCTTT
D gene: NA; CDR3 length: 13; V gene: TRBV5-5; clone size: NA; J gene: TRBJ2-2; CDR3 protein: CASRIGGAGELFF; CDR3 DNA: TGTGCCAGCAGAATAGGGGGGGCCGGGGAGCTGTTTTTT
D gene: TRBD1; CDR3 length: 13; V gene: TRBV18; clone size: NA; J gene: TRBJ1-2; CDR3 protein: CASSLGQGDGYTF; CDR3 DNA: TGTGCCAGCTCACTTGGACAGGGTGACGGCTACACCTTC
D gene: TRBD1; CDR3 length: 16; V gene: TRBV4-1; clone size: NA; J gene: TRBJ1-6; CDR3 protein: CASSRIVDRVNSPLHF; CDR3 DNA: TGCGCCAGCAGCCGGATTGTGGACAGGGTCAATTCACCCCTCCACTTT
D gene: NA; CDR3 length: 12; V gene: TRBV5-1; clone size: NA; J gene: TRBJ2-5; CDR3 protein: CASSLEGETQYF; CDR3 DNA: TGCGCCAGCAGCTTGGAGGGAGAGACCCAGTACTTC
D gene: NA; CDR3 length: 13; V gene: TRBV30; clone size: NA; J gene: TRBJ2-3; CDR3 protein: CAWNRGATDTQYF; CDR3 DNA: TGTGCCTGGAATCGGGGGGCTACAGATACGCAGTATTTT
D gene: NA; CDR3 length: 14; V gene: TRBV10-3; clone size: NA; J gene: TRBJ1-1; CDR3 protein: CAISETMMDTEAFF; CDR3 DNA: TGTGCCATCAGTGAGACAATGATGGACACTGAAGCTTTCTTT
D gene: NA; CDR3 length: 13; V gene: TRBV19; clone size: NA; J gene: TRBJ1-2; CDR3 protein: CASTPTGSYGYTF; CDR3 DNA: TGTGCCAGTACACCTACGGGGAGCTATGGCTACACCTTC
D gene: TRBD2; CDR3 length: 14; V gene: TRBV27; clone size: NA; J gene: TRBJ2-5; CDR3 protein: CASSFLSGEETQYF; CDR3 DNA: TGTGCCAGCAGTTTCCTAAGCGGGGAGGAGACCCAGTACTTC
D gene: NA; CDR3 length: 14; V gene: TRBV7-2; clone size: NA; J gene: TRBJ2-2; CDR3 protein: CASSFPRNTGELFF; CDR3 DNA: TGTGCCAGCAGCTTCCCACGAAACACCGGGGAGCTGTTTTTT
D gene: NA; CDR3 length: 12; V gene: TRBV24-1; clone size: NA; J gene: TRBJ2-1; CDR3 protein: CATSDSTEEQFF; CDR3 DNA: TGTGCCACCAGTGATTCGACTGAGGAGCAGTTCTTC
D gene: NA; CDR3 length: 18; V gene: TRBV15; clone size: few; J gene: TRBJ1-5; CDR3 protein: CATSRGLTVPEGNQPQHF; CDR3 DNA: TGTGCCACCAGCAGAGGCCTGACTGTACCCGAGGGCAATCAGCCCCAGCATTTT
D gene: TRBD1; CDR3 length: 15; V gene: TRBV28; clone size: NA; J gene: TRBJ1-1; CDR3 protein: CASSFPGTGVGEAFF; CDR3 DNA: TGTGCCAGCAGCTTCCCAGGGACAGGGGTAGGGGAAGCTTTCTTT
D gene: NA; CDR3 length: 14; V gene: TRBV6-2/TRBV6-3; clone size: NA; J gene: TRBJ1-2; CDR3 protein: CASSLPEGGYGYTF; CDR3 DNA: TGTGCCAGCAGTCTTCCAGAGGGCGGCTATGGCTACACCTTC
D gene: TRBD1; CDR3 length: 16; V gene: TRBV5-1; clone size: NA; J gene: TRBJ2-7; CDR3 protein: CASSLDWTGNTYEQYF; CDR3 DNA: TGCGCCAGCAGCTTGGATTGGACAGGGAACACCTACGAGCAGTACTTC
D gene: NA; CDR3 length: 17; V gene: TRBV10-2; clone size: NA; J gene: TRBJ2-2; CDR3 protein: CASSTRDAAANTGELFF; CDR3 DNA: TGCGCCAGCAGTACGAGAGACGCTGCCGCGAACACCGGGGAGCTGTTTTTT
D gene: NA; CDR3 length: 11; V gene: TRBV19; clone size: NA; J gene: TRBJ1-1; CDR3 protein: CASRANTEAFF; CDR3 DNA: TGTGCCAGTAGGGCGAACACTGAAGCTTTCTTT
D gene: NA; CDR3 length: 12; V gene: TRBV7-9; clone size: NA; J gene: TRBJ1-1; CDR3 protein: CASSYGNTEAFF; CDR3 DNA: TGTGCCAGCAGTTACGGTAACACTGAAGCTTTCTTT
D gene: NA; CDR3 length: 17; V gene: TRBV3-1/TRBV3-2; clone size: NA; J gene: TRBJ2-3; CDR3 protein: CASSQETPQGFSDTQYF; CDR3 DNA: TGTGCCAGCAGCCAAGAAACCCCACAGGGATTTTCGGATACGCAGTATTTT
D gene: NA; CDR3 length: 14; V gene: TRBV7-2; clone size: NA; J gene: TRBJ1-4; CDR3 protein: CASSFQSTNEKLFF; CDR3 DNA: TGTGCCAGCAGCTTTCAATCAACTAATGAAAAACTGTTTTTT
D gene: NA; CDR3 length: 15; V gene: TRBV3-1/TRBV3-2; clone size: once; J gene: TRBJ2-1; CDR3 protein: CASSHNANSYNEQFF; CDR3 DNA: TGTGCCAGCAGCCATAACGCTAACTCCTACAATGAGCAGTTCTTC
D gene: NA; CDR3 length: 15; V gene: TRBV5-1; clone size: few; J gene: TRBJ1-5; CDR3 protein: CASSLEGPPDQPQHF; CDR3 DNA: TGCGCCAGCAGCTTGGAAGGTCCTCCGGATCAGCCCCAGCATTTT
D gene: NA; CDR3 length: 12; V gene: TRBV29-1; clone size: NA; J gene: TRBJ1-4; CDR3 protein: CSVEVRQGKLFF; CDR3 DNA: TGCAGCGTTGAAGTCAGGCAAGGAAAACTGTTTTTT
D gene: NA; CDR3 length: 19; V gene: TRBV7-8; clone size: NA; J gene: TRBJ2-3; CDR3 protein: CASSSREFGGQGNTDTQYF; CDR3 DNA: TGTGCCAGCAGCTCCCGGGAGTTTGGGGGGCAGGGGAACACAGATACGCAGTATTTT
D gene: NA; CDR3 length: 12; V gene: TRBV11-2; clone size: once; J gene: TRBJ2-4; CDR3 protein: CASSQPNMTPYF; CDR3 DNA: TGTGCCAGCAGCCAGCCCAATATGACTCCGTACTTC
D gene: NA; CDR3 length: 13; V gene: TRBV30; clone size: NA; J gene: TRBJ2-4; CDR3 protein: CALWGETKNIQYF; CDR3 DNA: TGTGCCTTGTGGGGGGAAACCAAAAACATTCAGTACTTC